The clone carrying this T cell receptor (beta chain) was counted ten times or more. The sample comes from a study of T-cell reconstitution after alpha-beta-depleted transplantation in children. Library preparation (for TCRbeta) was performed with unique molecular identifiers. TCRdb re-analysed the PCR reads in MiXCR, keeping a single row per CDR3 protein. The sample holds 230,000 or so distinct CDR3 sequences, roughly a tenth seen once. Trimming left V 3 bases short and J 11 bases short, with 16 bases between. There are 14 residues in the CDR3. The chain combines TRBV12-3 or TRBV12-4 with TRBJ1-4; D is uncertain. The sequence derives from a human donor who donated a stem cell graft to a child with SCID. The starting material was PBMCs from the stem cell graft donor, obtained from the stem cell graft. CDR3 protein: CASSFFPGRDKLFF. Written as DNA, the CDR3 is TGTGCCAGCAGTTTTTTTCCGGGTAGGGATAAACTGTTTTTT.